This TCR beta chain was recorded in a study of T-cell memory formation after mild COVID-19. Study background: Among the donors, TCR clusters were largely specific to each donor.

In its sample, this clonotype was seen many times. The antigen is unknown. Study-wide findings and caveats: Some SARS-CoV-2-responding clones were already detected in memory before infection. Clones from the second wave (peaking day 37) had unconfirmed SARS-CoV-2 specificity.

CDR1 and CDR2 from the germline V gene are SGHRS and YFSETQ. This CDR3 spans 15 amino acids. Trimming stripped 0 bases from V and 2 bases from J, with 8 bases between. TCR alpha and TCR beta cDNA libraries with sample barcodes and UMIs came from 5'RACE using constant-segment primers. MiXCR, run by TCRdb on the 5' RACE reads, gives a single entry per CDR3 protein. The sample holds 350,000 or so distinct CDR3 sequences, over 10% seen once. The chain has TRBV5-1 and TRBJ1-4; D gene unclear. Input material: PBMCs or a T cell subset sorted from them (not recorded which). The TCR comes from a man aged 18-30 years who had mild COVID-19 (a few samples of this study predate the infection). Cell type and time point are not known. CDR3 nucleotide sequence: TGCGCCAGCAGCTTGGGAACAGCCACTAATGAAAAACTGTTTTTT. Encoded protein: CASSLGTATNEKLFF. Full variable domain (rest looked up from reference TRBV5-1 and TRBJ1-4): KAGVTQTPRYLIKTRGQQVTLSCSPISGHRSVSWYQQTPGQGLQFLFEYFSETQRNKGNFPGRFSGRQFSNSRSEMNVSTLELGDSALYLCASSLGTATNEKLFFGSGTQLSVL.